What follows is one T cell receptor beta chain and its context. The record originates from a study of blood T cell repertoires in COVID-19. Whole-study context: COVID-19 samples collected from the United States, Italy and Spain covered acute and convalescent phases. PBMCs, B-cell-depleted T cells, or T cells were the source of the cDNA or gDNA that made up the material.

The CDR3 sequence is 15 residues long. Deletions cut 6 bases from V and 0 bases from J, with 14 bases between. The germline CDR1 and CDR2 sequences are SEHNR and FQNEAQ (reference sequence). Authors' processing steps: Counts of nucleated cells, estimated from reference gene primer amplification, were obtained. Generated by immunoSEQ multiplex PCR, the TCRdb table keeps only in-frame clones and is missing some. Clone size and V and J calls were adopted from that table, with D and trimming inferred from the DNA. Altogether about 52,000 clones are present, about four fifths being singletons, with the ten largest covering 6.9%.

The TCR originated in an older man with active COVID-19. The V and J genes are TRBV7-9 and TRBJ1-1, with D possibly TRBD1 on 6 matching bases. Specimen: peripheral blood. The CDR3 DNA sequence: TGTGCCAGCAGGCTAGGGGGTCTGGTGAACACTGAAGCTTTCTTT. It yields the protein CASRLGGLVNTEAFF.